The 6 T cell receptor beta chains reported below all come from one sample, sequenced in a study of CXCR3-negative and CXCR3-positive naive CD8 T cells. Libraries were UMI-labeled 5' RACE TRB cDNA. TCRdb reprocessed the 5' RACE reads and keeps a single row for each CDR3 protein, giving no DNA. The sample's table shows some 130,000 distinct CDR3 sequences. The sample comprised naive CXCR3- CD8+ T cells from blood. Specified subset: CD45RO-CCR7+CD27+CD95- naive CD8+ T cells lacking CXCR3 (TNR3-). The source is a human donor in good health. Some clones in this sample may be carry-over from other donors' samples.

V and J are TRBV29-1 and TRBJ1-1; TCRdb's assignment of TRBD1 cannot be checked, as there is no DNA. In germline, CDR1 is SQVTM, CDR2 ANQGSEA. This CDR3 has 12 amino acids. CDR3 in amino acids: CSVELQAVEAFF.

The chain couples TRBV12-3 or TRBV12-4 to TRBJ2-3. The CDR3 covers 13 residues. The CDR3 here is CASTQVGVDTQYF.

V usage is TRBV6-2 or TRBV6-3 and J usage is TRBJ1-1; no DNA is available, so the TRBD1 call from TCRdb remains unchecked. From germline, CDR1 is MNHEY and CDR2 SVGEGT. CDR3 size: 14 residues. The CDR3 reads CASSYGDRVLEAFF.

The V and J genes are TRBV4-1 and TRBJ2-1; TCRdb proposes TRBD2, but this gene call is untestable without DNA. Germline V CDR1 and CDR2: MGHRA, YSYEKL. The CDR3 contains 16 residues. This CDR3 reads CASSHSGTSGRNEQFF.

CDR3 region: CASGGPGDEQYF. The V and J genes are TRBV2 and TRBJ2-7; there is no DNA to check the TCRdb D call of TRBD1. Germline CDR1 is SNHLY and CDR2 is FYNNEI. There are 12 residues in the CDR3.

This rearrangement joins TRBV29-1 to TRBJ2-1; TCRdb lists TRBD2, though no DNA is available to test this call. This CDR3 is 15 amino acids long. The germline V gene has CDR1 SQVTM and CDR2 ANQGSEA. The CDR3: CSVEDMAGGPNEQFF.